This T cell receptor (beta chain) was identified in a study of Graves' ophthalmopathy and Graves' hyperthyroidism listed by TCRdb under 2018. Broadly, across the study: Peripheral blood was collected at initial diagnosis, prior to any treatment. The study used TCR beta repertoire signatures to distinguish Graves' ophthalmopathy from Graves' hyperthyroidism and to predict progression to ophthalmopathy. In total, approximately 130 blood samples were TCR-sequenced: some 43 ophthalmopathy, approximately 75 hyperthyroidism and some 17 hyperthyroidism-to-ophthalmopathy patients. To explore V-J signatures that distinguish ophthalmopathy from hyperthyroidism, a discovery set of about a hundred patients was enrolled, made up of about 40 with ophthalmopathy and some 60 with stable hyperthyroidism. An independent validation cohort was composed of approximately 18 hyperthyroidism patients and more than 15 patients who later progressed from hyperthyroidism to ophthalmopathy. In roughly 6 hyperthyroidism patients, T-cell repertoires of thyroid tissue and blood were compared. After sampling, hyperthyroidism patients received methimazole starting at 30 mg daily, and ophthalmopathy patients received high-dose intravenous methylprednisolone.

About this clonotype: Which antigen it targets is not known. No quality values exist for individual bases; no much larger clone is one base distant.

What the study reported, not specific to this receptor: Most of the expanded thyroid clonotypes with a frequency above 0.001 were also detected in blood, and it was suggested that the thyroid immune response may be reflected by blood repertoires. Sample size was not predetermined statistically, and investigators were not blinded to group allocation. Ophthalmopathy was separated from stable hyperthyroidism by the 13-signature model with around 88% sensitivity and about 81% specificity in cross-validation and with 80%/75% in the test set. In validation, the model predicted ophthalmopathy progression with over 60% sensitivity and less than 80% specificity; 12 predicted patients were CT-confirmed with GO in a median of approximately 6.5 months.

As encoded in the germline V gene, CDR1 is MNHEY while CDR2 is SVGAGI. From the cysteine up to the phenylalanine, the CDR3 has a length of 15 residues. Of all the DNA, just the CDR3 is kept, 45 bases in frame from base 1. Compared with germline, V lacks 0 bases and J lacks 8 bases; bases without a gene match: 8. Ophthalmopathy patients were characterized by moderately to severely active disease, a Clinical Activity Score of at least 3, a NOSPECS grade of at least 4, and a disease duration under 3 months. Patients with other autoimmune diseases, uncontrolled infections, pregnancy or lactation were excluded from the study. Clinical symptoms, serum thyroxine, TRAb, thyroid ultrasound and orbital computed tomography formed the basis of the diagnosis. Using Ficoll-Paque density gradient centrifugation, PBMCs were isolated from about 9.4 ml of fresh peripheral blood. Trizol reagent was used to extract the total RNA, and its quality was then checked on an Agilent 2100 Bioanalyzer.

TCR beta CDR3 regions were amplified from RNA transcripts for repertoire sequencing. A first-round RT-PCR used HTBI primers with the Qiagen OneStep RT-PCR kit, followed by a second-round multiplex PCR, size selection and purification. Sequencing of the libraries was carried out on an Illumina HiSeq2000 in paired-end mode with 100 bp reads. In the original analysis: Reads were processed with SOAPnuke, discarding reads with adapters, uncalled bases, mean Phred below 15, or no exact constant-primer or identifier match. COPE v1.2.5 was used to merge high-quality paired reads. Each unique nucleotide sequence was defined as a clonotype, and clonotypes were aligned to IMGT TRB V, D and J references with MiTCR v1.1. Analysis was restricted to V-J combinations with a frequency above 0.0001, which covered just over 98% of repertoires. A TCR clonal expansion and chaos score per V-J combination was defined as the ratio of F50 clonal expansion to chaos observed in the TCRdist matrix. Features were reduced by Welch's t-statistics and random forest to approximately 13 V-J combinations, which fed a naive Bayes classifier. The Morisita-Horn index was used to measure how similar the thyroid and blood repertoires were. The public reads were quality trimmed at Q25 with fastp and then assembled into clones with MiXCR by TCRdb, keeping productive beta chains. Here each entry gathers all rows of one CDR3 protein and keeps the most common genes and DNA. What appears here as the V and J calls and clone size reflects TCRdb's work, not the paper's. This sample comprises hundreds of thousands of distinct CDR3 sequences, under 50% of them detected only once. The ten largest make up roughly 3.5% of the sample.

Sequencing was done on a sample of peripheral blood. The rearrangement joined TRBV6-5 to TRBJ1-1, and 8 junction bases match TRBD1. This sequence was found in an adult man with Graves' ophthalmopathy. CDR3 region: CASSYSRQGFVEAFF. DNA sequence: TGTGCCAGCAGTTACTCCCGACAGGGGTTCGTAGAAGCTTTCTTT.